This entry is about one TCR beta chain. Its antigen remains unknown. These data belong to a study of cytomegalovirus exposure and HLA in healthy donors. Study outcomes and limitations: Associated with cytomegalovirus, according to the listing, were about 160 TCR beta chains.

The germline V and J ends were trimmed by 0 bases and 5 bases, with 15 bases remaining between them. Per the germline V gene, CDR1 is SGHRS and CDR2 is YFSETQ. This CDR3 has 15 amino acids. The PCR was carried out with 60 Vbeta primers and 13 Jbeta primers. Sequencing was performed with immunoSEQ multiplex PCR; in TCRdb, only in-frame clones are kept and a portion is missing. The table lists roughly 120,000 clones, around three quarters of them singletons. The rearrangement uses TRBV5-1 and TRBJ2-7; D might be TRBD1 (6 bases). The sequenced material came from PBMCs. The receptor comes from a man aged 25-45 years in good health and CMV-seropositive. The CDR3 sequence: CASSLAITGFDEQYF. CDR3 in DNA: TGCGCCAGCAGCTTGGCTATTACAGGGTTCGACGAGCAGTACTTC.